This T cell receptor (beta chain) was captured in a study of cytomegalovirus exposure and HLA in healthy donors. Findings of the study overall: Using a false discovery rate of 0.05, a later analysis showed that 15,000 to 20,000 TCR beta sequences were associated with HLA alleles. Sequencing probably produced one cluster of sequence variants that were highly shared.

Germline CDR1 reads GTSNPN; CDR2 reads SVGIG (reference sequence). J was trimmed by 4 bases and V by 1 base; bases with no gene match: 0. There are 12 residues in the CDR3. Primers: 60 Vbeta forward and 13 Jbeta reverse. Here immunoSEQ multiplex PCR was the method, and the copy in TCRdb shows in-frame clones only, minus some. The sample contains nearly 95,000 clones, roughly 69% of which appear only once. About this clone: Its matching antigen is unknown.

The chain is built from TRBV30 and TRBJ2-5, with TRBD1 matching over 7 bases. This TCR was sampled from a young woman in good health and CMV-seronegative. The sequencing sample was made of PBMCs. The CDR3 region is CAWSAGGETQYF. CDR3 nucleotide sequence: TGTGCCTGGAGTGCAGGGGGAGAGACCCAGTACTTC.